The entry below describes one T cell receptor beta chain. The record originates from a study of CD8 T cells in Susac syndrome. The CDR3 has 13 amino acids. Between the trimmed V and J ends, which lost 2 bases and 4 bases, there was a span of 8 bases. The authors carried out high-throughput sequencing of TCR beta. They applied it to CD8+ and CD4+ T cells obtained from blood. Purification of the CD8+ and CD4+ T cells relied on negative isolation, and TEMRA cells underwent FACS enrichment. An amount of RNA that ranged from roughly 0.5 to 1 ug was reverse transcribed with random hexamers. An immunoSEQ multiplex PCR amplified TCR beta CDR3 over 54 Vbeta and 13 Jbeta. TCRdb re-analysed the immunoSEQ multiplex PCR reads in MiXCR, keeping a single row per CDR3 protein. The sample holds approximately 270,000 distinct CDR3 sequences, around 95% seen once.

Material: CD4+ T cells from PBMCs. The clonotype originates from a human donor with multiple sclerosis. The chain is built from TRBV12-3 or TRBV12-4 and TRBJ2-5; D gene unclear. The chain's CDR3 is CASSLQVAETQYF. In DNA form, the CDR3 reads TGTGCCAGCAGTTTACAGGTTGCAGAGACCCAGTACTTC.